Listed below are T cell receptor beta chains from one sample, sequenced in a study of blood T cell repertoires in COVID-19. Generated by immunoSEQ multiplex PCR, the TCRdb table keeps only in-frame clones and is missing some. The table includes some 160,000 clones, more than 70% detected once. Material: peripheral blood. Every receptor here comes from a man aged 50-60 years who had recovered from COVID-19. Both conserved end residues are part of each CDR3. D genes are given only for firm matches. Clone size, where shown, is once, few, many, or a class for clones that have expanded.

v_call,clone_size,j_call,cdr3_length,d_call,cdr3_aa
TRBV6-5,NA,TRBJ2-3,15,NA,CASSHSSGDTDTQYF
TRBV12-3/TRBV12-4,once,TRBJ1-1,13,NA,CASQGTWNTEAFF
TRBV14,NA,TRBJ1-1,15,NA,CASSQVAGEGTEAFF
TRBV3-1/TRBV3-2,NA,TRBJ1-1,17,TRBD1,CASSAYRDRGRTGEAFF
TRBV27,few,TRBJ1-2,13,NA,CASRSTANYGYTF
TRBV19,NA,TRBJ2-6,16,NA,CASSIDGLSGANVLTF
TRBV5-1,NA,TRBJ1-1,15,TRBD1,CASSRTGTANTEAFF
TRBV5-1,NA,TRBJ2-5,14,NA,CASSSPGRQETQYF
TRBV6-2/TRBV6-3,NA,TRBJ2-2,20,TRBD2,CASSDRSASGPKRGVGELFF
TRBV28,NA,TRBJ1-5,16,TRBD1,CASSERQGAGNQPQHF
TRBV6-2/TRBV6-3,NA,TRBJ1-1,15,NA,CASSAQQGWNTEAFF
TRBV2,NA,TRBJ1-6,12,TRBD1,CASRDRGAPLHF
TRBV3-1/TRBV3-2,NA,TRBJ1-1,14,NA,CASSRSGGGTEAFF
TRBV5-1,NA,TRBJ2-2,16,NA,CASSLEMGRATGELFF
TRBV6-5,NA,TRBJ1-1,14,NA,CASSYSSEKTEAFF
TRBV5-6,NA,TRBJ1-2,15,NA,CASSFRTGVGESHTF
TRBV7-2,NA,TRBJ2-3,13,NA,CASSWTPTDTQYF
TRBV6-5,NA,TRBJ2-5,14,TRBD1,CASSPGQGRETQYF
TRBV6-4,NA,TRBJ2-3,19,TRBD2,CASSLHSLAGGRGTDTQYF
TRBV19,NA,TRBJ2-7,16,TRBD1,CASSPHAGGANNEQYF
TRBV5-6,once,TRBJ1-1,16,TRBD1,CASSLRGQGPGTEAFF
TRBV6-4,NA,TRBJ1-4,16,NA,CASSDSKSRPNEKLFF
TRBV24-1,NA,TRBJ1-4,12,NA,CATYSKEAKLFF
TRBV6-5,NA,TRBJ1-1,12,NA,CASSYSQGLAFF
TRBV6-2/TRBV6-3,NA,TRBJ1-5,14,NA,CASSYHVYNQPQHF
TRBV12-3/TRBV12-4,NA,TRBJ1-1,11,NA,CASSLSAEAFF
TRBV6-5,NA,TRBJ1-6,15,NA,CATVRGGNSNSPLHF
TRBV3-1/TRBV3-2,NA,TRBJ1-1,14,NA,CASSQLGRRAEAFF
TRBV4-3,once,TRBJ2-7,15,TRBD2,CASSQAWGGTHEQYF
TRBV2,once,TRBJ2-3,14,NA,CAGDRGSSTDTQYF
TRBV19,NA,TRBJ1-1,16,NA,CASSITAQVFHTEAFF